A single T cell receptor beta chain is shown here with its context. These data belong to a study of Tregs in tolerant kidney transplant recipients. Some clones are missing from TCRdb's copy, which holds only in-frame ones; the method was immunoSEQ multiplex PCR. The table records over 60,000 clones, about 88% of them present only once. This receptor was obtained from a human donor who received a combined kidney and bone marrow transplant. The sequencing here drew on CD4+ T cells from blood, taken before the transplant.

CDR3 bases: TGCGCCAGCAGCTTGGTGCCAGGGGGCTTTCAGCCCCAGCATTTT. Translation gives CASSLVPGGFQPQHF. The chain uses TRBV5-1 and TRBJ1-5; TRBD1 aligns across 8 bases. Germline-derived CDR1 and CDR2 are SGHRS and YFSETQ. V lost 0 bases, J lost 6 bases, and 5 bases stayed unmatched. CDR3 length: 15 amino acids.